This T cell receptor (beta chain) derives from a study of lymphopenia after photon versus proton radiotherapy. Findings and caveats of the study: Only patients who died were analyzed for survival; proton advantage is unproven.

Germline CDR1 reads KGHSH; CDR2 reads LQKENI. This CDR3 spans 14 amino acids. Losses at the gene ends were 3 bases for V and 4 bases for J; bases not matched to a gene: 5. Concerning this clone: Its target is unknown.

Sequencing was performed with immunoSEQ multiplex PCR; in TCRdb, only in-frame clones are kept and a portion is missing. The sample lists 65,000 to 90,000 clones; just under 95% were seen once. This sequence joins TRBV18 and TRBJ1-2; 7 nucleotides match TRBD1. The clonotype was recovered from a woman between 35 and 50 years old with cholangiocarcinoma. This specimen consisted of peripheral blood, obtained from a patient treated with photon-based radiotherapy. The CDR3 DNA reads as TGTGCCAGCTCACCCCAGACAGGGACCTATGGCTACACCTTC. Protein product: CASSPQTGTYGYTF.